This is a list of T cell receptor beta chains from one sample in a study of TIL therapy for anti-PD-1-resistant metastatic lung cancer. This table comes from immunoSEQ multiplex PCR, and its TCRdb copy is limited to in-frame clones, with some not included. Of 55,000 or so clones in the sample, roughly four fifths were seen once. Sequencing used blood, obtained at baseline. These receptors all come from a person between 30 and 79 years old with non-small cell lung cancer. CDR3s include the opening cysteine and the closing phenylalanine or tryptophan. The order of the fields is V gene, CDR3 length, clone size, J gene, D gene, CDR3 protein, CDR3 DNA. D genes are given only for firm matches. Clone sizes are given selectively: once, few, many, or a class where the clone is expanded.

>TRBV5-1|16|NA|TRBJ2-5|TRBD2
CASSGLAGDVQETQYF
TGCGCCAGCAGCGGACTAGCGGGGGATGTACAAGAGACCCAGTACTTC
>TRBV3-1/TRBV3-2|15|NA|TRBJ2-5|TRBD2
CASSQGLGGWETQYF
TGTGCCAGCAGCCAAGGTCTGGGGGGGTGGGAGACCCAGTACTTC
>TRBV19|18|few|TRBJ1-3|NA
CASSITGGVALSGNTIYF
TGTGCCAGTAGTATTACTGGTGGGGTTGCACTCTCTGGAAACACCATATATTTT
>TRBV6-5|14|NA|TRBJ2-7|TRBD2
CASRRAGVSYEQYF
TGTGCCAGCAGACGAGCGGGAGTCTCCTACGAGCAGTACTTC
>TRBV19|14|NA|TRBJ1-2|TRBD1
CASRGGGGDYGYTF
TGTGCCAGTCGCGGAGGGGGCGGCGACTATGGCTACACCTTC
>TRBV6-6|16|NA|TRBJ1-1|TRBD1
CASAEGTGGRNTEAFF
TGTGCCAGCGCGGAAGGGACAGGGGGCCGAAACACTGAAGCTTTCTTT
>TRBV19|17|NA|TRBJ1-1|NA
CASIAIRRSQGNTEAFF
TGTGCCAGTATCGCTATTCGGAGGTCCCAGGGGAACACTGAAGCTTTCTTT
>TRBV6-2/TRBV6-3|15|once|TRBJ2-3|NA
CASSYRPPSLDTQYF
TGTGCCAGCAGTTACAGGCCCCCCAGTTTGGATACGCAGTATTTT
>TRBV9|15|NA|TRBJ2-2|NA
CASRVGESNTGELFF
TGTGCCAGCAGGGTTGGGGAGTCGAACACCGGGGAGCTGTTTTTT
>TRBV28|15|NA|TRBJ1-6|NA
CASSTGLRNNSPLHF
TGTGCCAGCAGCACAGGGTTACGTAATAATTCACCCCTCCACTTT
>TRBV28|12|NA|TRBJ2-2|NA
CASSLSTGELFF
TGTGCCAGCAGTTTAAGCACCGGGGAGCTGTTTTTT
>TRBV10-1|13|NA|TRBJ2-3|TRBD1
CASSAGGTDTQYF
TGCGCCAGCAGTGCAGGGGGTACAGATACGCAGTATTTT
>TRBV11-2|16|few|TRBJ2-1|NA
CASSLGGSVQGSEQFF
TGTGCCAGCAGCTTAGGAGGGTCGGTTCAAGGCTCTGAGCAGTTCTTC
>TRBV18|12|NA|TRBJ2-5|NA
CASSPQQETQYF
TGTGCCAGCTCACCGCAGCAAGAGACCCAGTACTTC
>TRBV3-1/TRBV3-2|20|few|TRBJ2-1|NA
CASSRLPDGTTNPRGNEQFF
TGTGCCAGCAGCCGGCTTCCTGACGGGACTACCAATCCCAGGGGGAATGAGCAGTTCTTC
>TRBV9|15|NA|TRBJ2-3|NA
CASSVVSRISDTQYF
TGTGCCAGCAGCGTAGTGTCTAGAATATCAGATACGCAGTATTTT
>TRBV19|16|NA|TRBJ2-1|TRBD2
CASSSAPGLPYNEQFF
TGTGCCAGTAGTTCCGCCCCGGGACTACCCTACAATGAGCAGTTCTTC
>TRBV30|16|NA|TRBJ2-7|NA
CAWSSVAWVSTYEQYF
TGTGCCTGGAGTTCGGTAGCATGGGTTTCCACCTACGAGCAGTACTTC
>TRBV6-5|14|NA|TRBJ2-5|NA
CASSYEAGMETQYF
TGTGCCAGCAGTTACGAGGCAGGGATGGAGACCCAGTACTTC
>TRBV5-1|15|few|TRBJ2-2|NA
CASGGTEINTGELFF
TGCGCCAGCGGAGGGACAGAGATAAACACCGGGGAGCTGTTTTTT
>TRBV25-1|13|NA|TRBJ1-1|NA
CASSAGGRTEAFF
TGTGCCAGCTCTGCGGGGGGGAGAACTGAAGCTTTCTTT
>TRBV4-1|17|NA|TRBJ1-6|NA
CASSPQGSLSYNSPLHF
TGCGCCAGCAGCCCCCAAGGGTCCCTATCCTATAATTCACCCCTCCACTTT
>TRBV7-9|16|once|TRBJ1-1|NA
CASSSPAGEHNTEAFF
TGTGCCAGCAGCTCCCCTGCAGGGGAGCACAACACTGAAGCTTTCTTT
>TRBV5-5|14|NA|TRBJ2-3|NA
CASSFSLLTDTQYF
TGTGCCAGCAGCTTTTCGCTCCTCACAGATACGCAGTATTTT
>TRBV7-8|15|NA|TRBJ2-5|TRBD2
CASSSGGAGAETQYF
TGTGCCAGCAGCTCCGGGGGGGCAGGGGCTGAGACCCAGTACTTC
>TRBV29-1|18|NA|TRBJ2-1|TRBD2
CSVEDPTAGGSSYNEQFF
TGCAGCGTTGAAGATCCTACAGCTGGCGGGAGCTCCTACAATGAGCAGTTCTTC
>TRBV28|14|NA|TRBJ2-5|NA
CASSFPTIRETQYF
TGTGCCAGCAGTTTCCCTACGATTCGGGAGACCCAGTACTTC
>TRBV29-1|15|NA|TRBJ2-3|TRBD2
CSVTATSGRTDTQYF
TGCAGCGTTACCGCCACTAGCGGGAGAACAGATACGCAGTATTTT
>TRBV2|13|NA|TRBJ2-1|TRBD2
CASTHGGEREQFF
TGTGCCAGCACCCACGGGGGGGAGCGCGAGCAGTTCTTC
>TRBV11-3|13|NA|TRBJ1-6|NA
CASSLDLRSPLHF
TGTGCCAGCAGCTTAGATCTAAGGTCACCCCTCCACTTT
>TRBV10-1|17|NA|TRBJ2-3|TRBD2
CASSDFGTSGSTDTQYF
TGCGCCAGCAGTGATTTTGGGACTAGCGGGAGTACAGATACGCAGTATTTT
>TRBV7-9|12|NA|TRBJ1-1|NA
CASSLYVTEAFF
TGTGCCAGCAGCTTATATGTTACTGAAGCTTTCTTT
>TRBV27|13|NA|TRBJ1-2|NA
CASSPALVSGYTF
TGTGCCAGCAGTCCGGCGTTGGTGAGCGGCTACACCTTC
>TRBV28|14|NA|TRBJ1-1|TRBD1
CASSSPPRDREAFF
TGTGCCAGCAGTTCCCCACCCCGGGACAGGGAAGCTTTCTTT
>TRBV5-4|15|NA|TRBJ1-2|TRBD1
CASSRSTGSNYGYTF
TGTGCCAGCAGCAGGTCGACAGGGTCAAACTATGGCTACACCTTC
>TRBV7-3|16|NA|TRBJ2-1|NA
CASSQGRVSSYNEQFF
TGTGCCAGCAGCCAGGGAAGGGTTAGCTCCTACAATGAGCAGTTCTTC
>TRBV19|20|NA|TRBJ2-7|NA
CASSANYYAQRAKSSYEQYF
TGTGCCAGTAGCGCCAACTATTACGCCCAGCGAGCCAAGAGCTCCTACGAGCAGTACTTC
>TRBV5-1|17|NA|TRBJ1-6|TRBD1
CASSSLFGQGDNSPLHF
TGCGCCAGCAGCTCGCTTTTTGGACAGGGGGATAATTCACCCCTCCACTTT
>TRBV3-1/TRBV3-2|15|NA|TRBJ2-2|NA
CASSQGSGYTGELFF
TGTGCCAGCAGCCAGGGCTCCGGATACACCGGGGAGCTGTTTTTT
>TRBV5-6|18|NA|TRBJ1-2|NA
CASSPQLPGGLLGYGYTF
TGTGCCAGCAGCCCCCAACTGCCCGGGGGCCTTCTAGGCTATGGCTACACCTTC
>TRBV30|12|NA|TRBJ2-7|NA
CAWSPGSYEQYF
TGTGCCTGGAGCCCGGGGAGCTACGAGCAGTACTTC
>TRBV9|15|NA|TRBJ2-5|TRBD1
CASSVGFRGRETQYF
TGTGCCAGCAGCGTAGGTTTCAGGGGGCGGGAGACCCAGTACTTC